Shown below are 28 T cell receptor beta chains from a single sample sequenced in a study of T-cell reconstitution after alpha-beta-depleted transplantation in children. As it was prepared, the TCRbeta library received unique molecular identifiers. TCRdb processed the PCR reads anew with MiXCR; each CDR3 protein has one entry. Of around 600,000 distinct CDR3 sequences listed, 8% to 11% were seen once; the top ten hold roughly 4%. Specimen: PBMCs from the stem cell graft donor, collected from the stem cell graft. The receptors were sampled from a human donor who donated a stem cell graft to a child with acute myeloid leukemia.

This clonotype was detected many times. The CDR3: CSVDSGDKMNTEAFF. The CDR3, as DNA: TGCAGCGTTGATTCAGGAGATAAAATGAACACTGAAGCTTTCTTT. The chain is built from TRBV29-1 and TRBJ1-1; no definite D call. CDR1 is SQVTM, CDR2 ANQGSEA, per germline. Trimming removed 3 bases from V and 0 bases from J, with 14 bases in between. CDR3 length: 15 residues.

This clonotype was recorded at least ten times. The rearrangement uses TRBV5-5 and TRBJ2-7, with 7 bases aligning to TRBD1. CDR1 is SGHKS and CDR2 is YYEKEE in the germline V gene (reference sequence). The CDR3 contains 18 residues. The V segment lost 3 bases and the J segment 3 bases; nucleotides outside the gene matches: 18. CDR3 DNA: TGTGCCAGCAGCTCGATACGACAGGGCCCTCGATCTTACTACGAGCAGTACTTC. Translation: CASSSIRQGPRSYYEQYF.

About this clonotype: A much more abundant neighbour one base away suggests this may be a read error. The chain combines TRBV3-1 with TRBJ2-3, with 10 bases matching TRBD1. The CDR3 runs 17 residues. The germline CDR1 and CDR2 sequences are LGHDT and YNNKEL (reference sequence). V lost 8 bases and J lost 3; bases outside the gene matches: 14. This CDR3 reads CASCLKGQGFRTDTQYF. CDR3 coding DNA: TGTGCCAGCTGTTTAAAGGGACAGGGGTTTCGTACAGATACGCAGTATTTT.

This clonotype has a count of ten or more. This chain links TRBV29-1 with TRBJ1-1; a weak D match, TRBD1 (6 bases). Per germline, CDR1 SQVTM and CDR2 ANQGSEA. This CDR3 comprises 15 residues. The V end was cut by 0 bases, the J end by 5 bases, with 16 bases between. Here the CDR3 DNA reads TGCAGCGTTGAAGAGGCTGGTCAGGGGTTAACTGAAGCTTTCTTT. Translation gives CSVEEAGQGLTEAFF.

This clonotype occurred a few times. V usage is TRBV15 and J usage is TRBJ2-7; D is possibly TRBD1 (5 bases). Germline loops: CDR1 LNHNV, CDR2 YYDKDF (reference sequence). Trimming left V 5 bases short and J 2 bases short, with 16 bases between. This CDR3 has 15 residues. The CDR3 sequence is CATSSAAGFPYEQYF. CDR3 nucleotide sequence: TGTGCCACCAGCTCCGCCGCAGGGTTTCCCTACGAGCAGTACTTC.

The sample holds many counts of this clonotype. The J gene is TRBJ2-7, the V gene TRBV29-1, with unresolved D. V was trimmed by 2 bases and J by 3 bases, leaving 11 bases between them. The CDR3 spans 13 residues. In germline, CDR1 is SQVTM, CDR2 ANQGSEA. CDR3 residues: CSVEFEGGYEQYF. In DNA, the CDR3 is TGCAGCGTTGAATTCGAAGGCGGCTACGAGCAGTACTTC.

The chain carries TRBV7-3 and TRBJ2-1; 7 bases match TRBD2. Trimming cost V 0 bases and J 4 bases; bases outside gene matches: 6. The germline V gene has CDR1 SGHTA and CDR2 FQGTGA. This CDR3 region has 16 residues. This CDR3 is CASSLTTGEGYNEQFF. CDR3 bases: TGTGCCAGCAGCTTAACAACTGGGGAGGGTTACAATGAGCAGTTCTTC.

This clonotype appeared a few times. The rearrangement links TRBV7-6 to TRBJ2-5; TRBD2 agrees at 9 bases. From germline, CDR1 is SGHVS and CDR2 FNYEAQ. Losses at the gene ends were 2 bases for V and 1 base for J; bases not matched to a gene: 5. The CDR3 covers 16 residues. In DNA, the CDR3 is TGTGCCAGCAGCTTATCGCCTAGCGGGATCCAAGAGACCCAGTACTTC. It encodes CASSLSPSGIQETQYF.

There are many counts of this clonotype. V gene TRBV29-1 combines with J gene TRBJ2-1, with D maybe TRBD2 (7 bases). CDR1 is SQVTM, CDR2 ANQGSEA, per germline. There are 13 residues in the CDR3. V was cut by 6 bases and J by 10 bases, with 19 bases left in between. The CDR3 loop reads CSVRRGGEREQFF. In nucleotides, the CDR3 is TGCAGCGTAAGGAGGGGGGGAGAAAGGGAGCAGTTCTTC.

The table lists this clonotype with many counts. The chain is built from TRBV6-7 and TRBJ2-1; TRBD1 matches at 10 bases. TRBV6-7 belongs to the ORF category, with a function that is uncertain. After removal of 5 bases from V and 5 bases from J, the junction contained 12 bases not matched to a gene. The CDR3 length is 17 residues. The CDR3 loop is CASSPVLLGQGNNEQFF. The CDR3 DNA follows: TGTGCCAGCAGTCCAGTCCTCTTGGGACAGGGGAACAATGAGCAGTTCTTC.

This clonotype was found a few times. The rearrangement joins TRBV29-1 to TRBJ2-7, with 10 bases lining up with TRBD2. From germline, CDR1 is SQVTM and CDR2 ANQGSEA. The CDR3 runs 13 residues. Germline trimming cut 7 bases from V and 2 bases from J; bases unmatched to any gene: 5. DNA of the CDR3: TGCAGCGCCATAGCGGGAGGCCCCTACGAGCAGTACTTC. The encoded protein is CSAIAGGPYEQYF.

The V call is TRBV10-3, the J call TRBJ2-1; D unclear. V gave up 6 bases and J gave up 5 bases, with 14 bases separating them. The CDR3 loop spans 14 amino acids. In germline, CDR1 is ENHRY, CDR2 SYGVKD. The CDR3 is CAISGGRSNNEQFF. The CDR3, as DNA: TGTGCCATCAGCGGCGGAAGATCCAACAATGAGCAGTTCTTC.

In DNA, the CDR3 is TGTGCCAGCAGCTTACCCTTGGGACAGCGCACAGATACGCAGTATTTT. Residues: CASSLPLGQRTDTQYF. This chain links TRBV7-9 with TRBJ2-3; TRBD1 agrees at 7 bases. The CDR3 is 16 residues long. The junction had 6 bases not matched to a gene; V was cut back by 2 bases and J by 1 base. CDR1 is SEHNR, CDR2 FQNEAQ, per germline (reference sequence).

The gene calls are TRBV6-2 or TRBV6-3 and TRBJ2-3; D is uncertain. Germline V gene sequence: CDR1 MNHEY, CDR2 SVGEGT. The CDR3 loop spans 15 amino acids. The V end lost 2 bases, the J end lost 4 bases, and 13 bases lay between the germline ends. Here the CDR3 reads CASSYSPGSSDTQYF. In nucleotides, the CDR3 is TGTGCCAGCAGTTACAGCCCGGGCAGCTCAGATACGCAGTATTTT.

The chain joins TRBV6-2 or TRBV6-3 to TRBJ2-7; D possibly corresponds to TRBD1 (6 bases). The CDR3 is made up of 14 amino acids. Germline CDR1 reads MNHEY; CDR2 reads SVGEGT. The CDR3 sequence is CVARGVDRDYEQYF. CDR3 bases: TGTGTCGCTAGGGGCGTGGACAGAGACTACGAGCAGTACTTC.

This clonotype occurred a few times. This sequence joins TRBV29-1 and TRBJ2-1; 13 bases are a match to TRBD2. The CDR3 has 18 residues. Unmatched junction bases numbered 13, after V lost 0 bases and J lost 8 bases. Germline V gene data show CDR1 as SQVTM and CDR2 as ANQGSEA. The CDR3 here is CSVEDLRTSGRSGYEQFF. The CDR3 bases are TGCAGCGTTGAAGATCTTAGGACTAGCGGGAGATCGGGGTATGAGCAGTTCTTC.

The chain employs TRBV7-9 and TRBJ2-1, with TRBD2 as a possible D gene (6 bases). This CDR3 is 13 amino acids long. Germline V lookup: CDR1 SEHNR, CDR2 FQNEAQ (reference sequence). Trimming took off 10 bases at V and 6 bases at J, with 16 bases between the two ends. CDR3 sequence (DNA): TGTGCCACGGGACTCCATGGGGCCAATGAGCAGTTCTTC. Translating gives CATGLHGANEQFF.

A few counts support this clonotype. The rearrangement uses TRBV6-1 and TRBJ2-1, with 7 bases aligning to TRBD2. There are 15 residues in the CDR3. With 7 bases clipped from V and 5 bases from J, the junction kept 11 bases outside the gene matches. Germline values: CDR1 MNHNS, CDR2 SASEGT. CDR3 bases: TGTGCCAGCAACCGGCCTAGCGGAAGAAACAATGAGCAGTTCTTC. Its translation is CASNRPSGRNNEQFF.

The J gene is TRBJ2-6, the V gene TRBV6-1; TRBD1 aligns across 7 bases. The CDR3 contains 16 residues. Germline V lookup: CDR1 MNHNS, CDR2 SASEGT. The trim removed 6 bases at V and 0 bases at J, leaving 5 bases unmatched. The CDR3 loop reads CASRRTGDSGANVLTF. As DNA, the CDR3 is TGTGCCAGCAGAAGGACAGGTGACTCTGGGGCCAACGTCCTGACTTTC.

This clonotype was seen only a few times. The chain recombines TRBV7-3 with TRBJ2-2; D might be TRBD2 (7 bases). V was pared by 5 bases and J by 3 bases, with 13 bases between. In germline, CDR1 is SGHTA, CDR2 FQGTGA. The CDR3 is made up of 15 amino acids. The CDR3 loop is CASSLWGGHTGELFF. The CDR3 DNA is TGTGCCAGCAGCCTCTGGGGGGGGCACACCGGGGAGCTGTTTTTT.

This clonotype came up many times. This chain uses TRBV3-1 with TRBJ2-2; 12 positions agree with TRBD1. CDR1 LGHDT and CDR2 YNNKEL come from the germline V gene (reference sequence). The CDR3 sequence is 15 residues long. With 7 bases clipped from V and 8 bases from J, the junction kept 8 bases outside the gene matches. In DNA form, the CDR3 reads TGTGCCAGCACCCCCGGGACAGGGGGCGAGGGGGAGCTGTTTTTT. Protein product: CASTPGTGGEGELFF.

This clonotype was recorded a few times. V is TRBV20-1 and J is TRBJ1-1; D call uncertain. Looked up from germline, CDR1 is DFQATT and CDR2 is SNEGSKA (reference sequence). This CDR3 contains 12 residues. Trimming pared 1 base from V and 5 bases from J, leaving 8 bases between. CDR3 sequence reads: CSARAAVTEAFF. CDR3 DNA sequence: TGCAGTGCTAGAGCGGCCGTTACTGAAGCTTTCTTT.

J is TRBJ2-7 and V is TRBV28; 10 nucleotides match TRBD2. This CDR3 region has 15 residues. Germline V gives CDR1 MDHEN, CDR2 SYDVKM. J gave up 3 bases and V 6 bases, and 8 bases lay outside the gene matches. The CDR3 DNA is TGTGCCAGCAGCTCCCCGGGACTAGCGTACTACGAGCAGTACTTC. Protein sequence: CASSSPGLAYYEQYF.

V is TRBV7-3 and J is TRBJ2-3; 9 bases match TRBD2. With V trimmed by 0 bases and J by 1 base, 11 bases remained unmatched. The CDR3 is 19 residues long. The germline V gene has CDR1 SGHTA and CDR2 FQGTGA. The CDR3 bases are TGTGCCAGCAGCTTAACCGCGGGAGGGTTTGGACGGGGCACAGATACGCAGTATTTT. Residues: CASSLTAGGFGRGTDTQYF.

This clonotype appeared many times. The chain recombines TRBV20-1 with TRBJ1-1; unclear D gene. CDR3 length: 15 residues. The V gene's germline CDR1 is DFQATT and CDR2 SNEGSKA (reference sequence). The V end lost 0 bases, the J end lost 1 base, and 12 bases lay between the germline ends. The CDR3 is CSARDRGFSNTEAFF. As DNA, the CDR3 is TGCAGTGCTAGAGATCGGGGATTTTCGAACACTGAAGCTTTCTTT.

Comments on this clonotype: A much larger clone sits a single nucleotide away, making a read error possible. The genes are TRBV14 and TRBJ2-1, with 7 bases fitting TRBD2. The CDR3 consists of 16 residues. Germline values: CDR1 SGHDN, CDR2 FVKESK. The V and J ends lost 0 bases and 7 bases, in that order; junction bases with no gene match: 9. The CDR3 DNA is TGTGCCAGCAGCCAAGACTTCGACGGGAGGTGGAATGAGCAGTTCTTC. This translates into CASSQDFDGRWNEQFF.

The genes are TRBV4-1 and TRBJ2-1; 8 bases map to TRBD2. CDR1 MGHRA and CDR2 YSYEKL come from the germline V gene. This CDR3 region has 19 residues. The V segment lost 0 bases and the J segment 1 base; nucleotides outside the gene matches: 11. CDR3 DNA: TGCGCCAGCAGCCAAGATGGTCCACAAGCGGGAGTTTCCTACAATGAGCAGTTCTTC. Its translation: CASSQDGPQAGVSYNEQFF.

V gene TRBV5-1 combines with J gene TRBJ2-5; maybe TRBD1 (5 bases). Germline CDR1 reads SGHRS; CDR2 reads YFSETQ. This CDR3 has 13 residues. V lost 7 bases and J 9 bases, leaving 19 bases between the germline ends. CDR3 nucleotides: TGCGCCAGCCAATCGGACGGAATAGGGGCCCAGTACTTC. Encoded protein: CASQSDGIGAQYF.